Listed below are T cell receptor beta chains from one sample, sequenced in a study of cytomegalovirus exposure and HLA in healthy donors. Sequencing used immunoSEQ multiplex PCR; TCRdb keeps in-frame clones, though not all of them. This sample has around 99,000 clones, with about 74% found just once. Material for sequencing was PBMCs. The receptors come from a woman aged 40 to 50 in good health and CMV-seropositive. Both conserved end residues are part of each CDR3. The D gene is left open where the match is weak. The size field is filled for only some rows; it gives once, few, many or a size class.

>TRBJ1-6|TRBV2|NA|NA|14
CASSAQGRGSPLHF
TGTGCCAGCAGTGCACAGGGACGAGGGTCACCCCTCCACTTT
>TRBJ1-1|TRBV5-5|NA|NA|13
CASSLTVPTEAFF
TGTGCCAGCAGCCTGACAGTCCCCACTGAAGCTTTCTTT
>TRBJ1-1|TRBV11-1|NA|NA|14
CASSRDRTNTEAFF
TGTGCCAGCAGCCGAGACAGGACGAACACTGAAGCTTTCTTT
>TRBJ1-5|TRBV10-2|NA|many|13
CASSGKRFQPQHF
TGCGCCAGCAGCGGGAAGCGGTTTCAGCCCCAGCATTTT
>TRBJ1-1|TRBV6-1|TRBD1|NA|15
CASIQGAMGNTEAFF
TGTGCCAGTATTCAGGGGGCGATGGGGAACACTGAAGCTTTCTTT
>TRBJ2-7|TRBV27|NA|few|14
CASRDRFRPYEQYF
TGTGCCAGCCGCGACAGGTTCCGGCCCTACGAGCAGTACTTC
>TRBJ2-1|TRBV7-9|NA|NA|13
CATRRGTYNEQFF
TGTGCCACCCGACGGGGGACCTACAATGAGCAGTTCTTC
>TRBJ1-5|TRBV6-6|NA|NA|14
CASSESYSNQPQHF
TGTGCCAGCAGTGAGTCCTATAGCAATCAGCCCCAGCATTTT
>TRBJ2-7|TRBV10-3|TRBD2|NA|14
CAISGASGAVGQYF
TGTGCCATCAGTGGGGCTAGCGGTGCCGTTGGGCAGTACTTC
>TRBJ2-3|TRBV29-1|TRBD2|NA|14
CSVQTSGGSDTQYF
TGCAGCGTCCAGACTAGCGGGGGTTCAGATACGCAGTATTTT
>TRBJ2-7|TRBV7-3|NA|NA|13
CASSSDQGGEQYF
TGTGCCAGCAGCTCCGACCAGGGGGGCGAGCAGTACTTC
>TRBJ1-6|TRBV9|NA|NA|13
CASVCPPGATLHF
TGTGCCAGCGTTTGCCCCCCAGGGGCGACCCTCCACTTT
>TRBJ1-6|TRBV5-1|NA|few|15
CASRPEEIYNSPLHF
TGCGCCAGCCGCCCGGAGGAGATTTATAATTCACCCCTCCACTTT
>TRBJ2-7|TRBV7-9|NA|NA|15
CASSLTTGTHYEQYF
TGTGCCAGCAGCTTAACTACCGGGACACATTACGAGCAGTACTTC
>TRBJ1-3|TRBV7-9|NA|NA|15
CASSLGQPDGNTIYF
TGTGCCAGCAGCCTTGGACAGCCGGATGGAAACACCATATATTTT
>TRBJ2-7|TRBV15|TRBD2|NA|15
CATSRDGAGGREQYF
TGTGCCACCAGCAGAGATGGAGCGGGGGGTCGAGAGCAGTACTTC
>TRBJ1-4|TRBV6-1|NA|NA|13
CASSESFREKLFF
TGTGCCAGCAGTGAATCGTTTCGGGAAAAACTGTTTTTT
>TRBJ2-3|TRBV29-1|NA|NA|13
CSVVTGGADTQYF
TGCAGCGTCGTTACAGGGGGGGCAGATACGCAGTATTTT
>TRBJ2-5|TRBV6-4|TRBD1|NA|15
CARVTDRGLLETQYF
TGTGCCAGGGTGACGGACAGGGGGCTTCTAGAGACCCAGTACTTC
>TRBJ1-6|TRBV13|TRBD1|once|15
CASSLTTGGVSPLHF
TGTGCCAGCAGCTTAACGACAGGGGGCGTATCACCCCTCCACTTT
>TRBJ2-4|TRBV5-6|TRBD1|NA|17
CASSVTGTGTAKNIQYF
TGTGCCAGCAGCGTGACCGGGACAGGGACGGCCAAAAACATTCAGTACTTC
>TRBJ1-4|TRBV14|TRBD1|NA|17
CASSQVSQGATDEKLFF
TGTGCCAGCAGCCAAGTCTCCCAGGGGGCGACGGACGAAAAACTGTTTTTT
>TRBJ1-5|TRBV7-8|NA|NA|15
CASSPRSGINQPQHF
TGTGCCAGCAGCCCCCGGTCAGGGATCAATCAGCCCCAGCATTTT
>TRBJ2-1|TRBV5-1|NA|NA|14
CASSLEARGNEQFF
TGCGCCAGCAGCTTGGAGGCGAGAGGCAATGAGCAGTTCTTC
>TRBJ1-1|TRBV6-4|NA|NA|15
CASSRLGQMNTEAFF
TGTGCCAGCAGTCGACTCGGACAGATGAACACTGAAGCTTTCTTT
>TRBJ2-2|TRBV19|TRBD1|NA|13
CASSMTGAGELFF
TGTGCCAGTAGCATGACAGGGGCCGGGGAGCTGTTTTTT
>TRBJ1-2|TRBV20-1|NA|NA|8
CSARDQTF
TGCAGTGCTAGAGACCAAACCTTC
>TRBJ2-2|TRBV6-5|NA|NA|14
CASSGRPEAGELFF
TGTGCCAGCAGCGGCAGGCCGGAAGCCGGGGAGCTGTTTTTT
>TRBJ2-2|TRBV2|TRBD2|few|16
CASRSDGGANTGELFF
TGTGCCAGCAGGTCGGACGGGGGGGCGAACACCGGGGAGCTGTTTTTT
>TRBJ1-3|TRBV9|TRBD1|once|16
CASSVGQGLSGNTIYF
TGTGCCAGCAGCGTAGGACAGGGACTCTCTGGAAACACCATATATTTT
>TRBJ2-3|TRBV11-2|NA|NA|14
CASSFSGSTDTQYF
TGTGCCAGCAGCTTCTCAGGCAGCACAGATACGCAGTATTTT
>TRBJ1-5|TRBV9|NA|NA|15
CASSVGVYSNQPQHF
TGTGCCAGCAGCGTCGGGGTTTATAGCAATCAGCCCCAGCATTTT
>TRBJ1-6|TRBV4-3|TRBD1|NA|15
CASSQENRGRSPLHF
TGCGCCAGCAGCCAAGAAAACAGGGGGCGTTCACCCCTCCACTTT
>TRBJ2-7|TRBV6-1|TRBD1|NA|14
CASSDAGTVYEQYF
TGTGCCAGCAGTGACGCCGGGACAGTCTACGAGCAGTACTTC
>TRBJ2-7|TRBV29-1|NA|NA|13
CSVEQGGAHEQYF
TGCAGCGTTGAACAGGGGGGCGCCCACGAGCAGTACTTC
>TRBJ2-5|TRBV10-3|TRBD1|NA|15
CAIRSRDRGAETQYF
TGTGCCATCCGGAGCCGGGACAGGGGTGCAGAGACCCAGTACTTC
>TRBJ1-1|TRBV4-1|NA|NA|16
CASHPLEGGLNTEAFF
TGCGCCAGCCACCCCCTGGAGGGAGGCTTGAACACTGAAGCTTTCTTT
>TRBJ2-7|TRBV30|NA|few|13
CAWARYISYEQYF
TGTGCCTGGGCGAGGTATATCTCCTACGAGCAGTACTTC
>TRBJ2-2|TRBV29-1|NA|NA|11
CSVGGSGELFF
TGCAGCGTTGGCGGGTCCGGGGAGCTGTTTTTT
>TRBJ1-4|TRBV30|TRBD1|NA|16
CAWQPSSGGLNEKLFF
TGTGCCTGGCAACCTTCCTCAGGGGGGCTAAATGAAAAACTGTTTTTT
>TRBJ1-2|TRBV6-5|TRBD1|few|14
CASSYVRGQSGYTF
TGTGCCAGCAGTTACGTCAGGGGGCAAAGTGGCTACACCTTC
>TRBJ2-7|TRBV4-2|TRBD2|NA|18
CASSQSGTSSVLAYEQYF
TGTGCCAGCAGCCAATCTGGGACTAGCTCAGTACTTGCCTACGAGCAGTACTTC
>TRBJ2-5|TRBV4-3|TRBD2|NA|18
CASSQDLGLAGGSETQYF
TGCGCCAGCAGCCAAGATCTGGGACTAGCGGGGGGATCGGAGACCCAGTACTTC
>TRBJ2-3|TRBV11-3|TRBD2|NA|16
CASSFVAGGNTDTQYF
TGTGCCAGCAGCTTTGTAGCGGGGGGGAACACAGATACGCAGTATTTT
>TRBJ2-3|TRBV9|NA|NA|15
CASSVQDSRTDTQYF
TGTGCCAGCAGCGTACAAGACAGCCGCACAGATACGCAGTATTTT
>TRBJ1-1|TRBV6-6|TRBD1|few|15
CASRGTGEAYTEAFF
TGTGCCAGCAGGGGGACAGGGGAGGCTTACACTGAAGCTTTCTTT
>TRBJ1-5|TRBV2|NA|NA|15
CAGSPPGGANQPQHF
TGTGCCGGCAGTCCCCCCGGGGGAGCAAATCAGCCCCAGCATTTT
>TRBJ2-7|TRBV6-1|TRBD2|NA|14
CASSITGGSYEQYF
TGTGCCAGCAGTATAACGGGAGGCTCCTACGAGCAGTACTTC
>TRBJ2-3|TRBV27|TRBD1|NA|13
CASSNRGRDTQYF
TGTGCCAGCAGTAACAGGGGGCGGGATACGCAGTATTTT
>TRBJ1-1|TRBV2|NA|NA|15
CASRGGVLMNTEAFF
TGTGCCAGCAGGGGGGGTGTCCTCATGAACACTGAAGCTTTCTTT
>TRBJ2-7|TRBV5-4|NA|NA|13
CASRSEGSNEQYF
TGTGCCAGCAGAAGCGAGGGATCTAACGAGCAGTACTTC
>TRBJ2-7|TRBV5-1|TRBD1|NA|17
CASSLAFHRDRVPGQYF
TGCGCCAGCAGCTTGGCCTTCCACCGGGACAGGGTTCCGGGGCAGTACTTC
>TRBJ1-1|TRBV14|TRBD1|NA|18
CASSQDVGQGAKNTEAFF
TGTGCCAGCAGCCAAGATGTTGGACAGGGGGCCAAGAACACTGAAGCTTTCTTT
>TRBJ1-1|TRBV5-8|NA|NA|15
CASSLKSISNTEAFF
TGTGCCAGCAGCTTAAAAAGTATAAGCAACACTGAAGCTTTCTTT
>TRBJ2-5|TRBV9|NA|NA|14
CASSVTREQETQYF
TGTGCCAGCAGCGTGACAAGAGAGCAAGAGACCCAGTACTTC